This T cell receptor beta chain was identified in a study of T cell repertoires in cytomegalovirus infection. Study at large: CMV infection plus the matching HLA type was flagged by public TCR beta signatures. General study results and limits: Pooled public TCR beta family frequency picked out CMV carriers with the relevant HLA.

Trimming left V 7 bases short and J 1 base short, with 16 bases between. Germline V gene sequence: CDR1 SQVTM, CDR2 ANQGSEA. The CDR3 runs to 14 residues. The table lists this clonotype with a few counts. Its antigen remains unidentified. TCRdb reanalysed the reads using MiXCR and keeps one entry per CDR3 protein. Of under 800,000 distinct CDR3 sequences detected, around 24% appear once; the ten largest clones hold 6.5% to 10%. Sequencing was done on a sample of CD8+ T cells from PBMCs. V gene TRBV29-1 combines with J gene TRBJ1-1; D not certain. This sequence originates from a human donor in good health (CMV status not recorded). Some clones in this sample may be carry-over from other donors' samples. The DNA for the CDR3 is TGCAGCGCTTACGGGGAATTGGGGAACACTGAAGCTTTCTTT. Translated: CSAYGELGNTEAFF.